This paragraph reports one T cell receptor (beta chain). This record belongs to a study of cytomegalovirus exposure and HLA in healthy donors. The PCR had 60 Vbeta and 13 Jbeta primers. Produced via immunoSEQ multiplex PCR; TCRdb's table is partial and in-frame only. The sample lists tens of thousands of clones, about 70% seen once, with 8% to 10% in the top ten. Sequencing was done on a sample of PBMCs. The clonotype originates from a man aged 55 to 70 in good health and CMV-seronegative.

The CDR3 sequence is CASSVGLTLREQFF. CDR3 nucleotide sequence: TGTGCCAGTAGTGTGGGACTTACCCTGAGGGAGCAGTTCTTC. V usage is TRBV19 and J usage is TRBJ2-1, with TRBD2 as a possible D gene (6 bases). Germline V lookup: CDR1 LNHDA, CDR2 SQIVND (reference sequence). The V gene lost 5 bases and the J gene lost 10 bases, with 18 bases spanning the gap. The CDR3 has 14 residues.